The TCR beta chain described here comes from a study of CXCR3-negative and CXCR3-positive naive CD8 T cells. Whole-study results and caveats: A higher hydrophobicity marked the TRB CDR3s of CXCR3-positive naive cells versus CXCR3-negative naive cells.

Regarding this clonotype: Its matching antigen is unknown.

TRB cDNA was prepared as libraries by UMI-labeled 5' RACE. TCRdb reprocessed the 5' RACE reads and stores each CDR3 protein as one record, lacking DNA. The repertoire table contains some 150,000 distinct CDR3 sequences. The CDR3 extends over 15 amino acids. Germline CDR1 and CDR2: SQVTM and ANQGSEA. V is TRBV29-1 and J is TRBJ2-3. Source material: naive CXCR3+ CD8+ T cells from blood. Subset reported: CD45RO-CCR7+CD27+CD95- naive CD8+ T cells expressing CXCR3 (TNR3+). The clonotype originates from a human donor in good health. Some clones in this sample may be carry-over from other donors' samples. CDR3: CSVDNSVLSTDTQYF.